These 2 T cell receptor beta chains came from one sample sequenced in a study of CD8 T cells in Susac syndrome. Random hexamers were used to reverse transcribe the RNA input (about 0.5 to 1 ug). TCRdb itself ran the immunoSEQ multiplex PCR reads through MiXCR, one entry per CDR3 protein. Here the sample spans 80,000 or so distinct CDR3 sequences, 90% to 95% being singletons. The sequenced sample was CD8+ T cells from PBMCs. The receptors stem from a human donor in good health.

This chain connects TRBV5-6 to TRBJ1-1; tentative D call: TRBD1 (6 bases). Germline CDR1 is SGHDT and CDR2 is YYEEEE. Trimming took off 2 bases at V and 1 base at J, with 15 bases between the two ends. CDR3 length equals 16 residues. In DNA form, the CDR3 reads TGTGCCAGCAGCTTAGGGTCAGGGGACTGGAACACTGAAGCTTTCTTT. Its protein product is CASSLGSGDWNTEAFF.

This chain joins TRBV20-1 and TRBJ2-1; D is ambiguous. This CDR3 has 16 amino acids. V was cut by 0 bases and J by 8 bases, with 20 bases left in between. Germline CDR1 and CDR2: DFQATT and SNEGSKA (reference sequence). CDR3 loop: CSARDLTSRLVDEQFF. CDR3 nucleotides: TGCAGTGCTAGAGATCTCACCTCTCGCTTGGTCGATGAGCAGTTCTTC.